These 21 T cell receptor beta chains came from one sample sequenced in a study of post-analysis software for immune sequencing data. Study results and limitations: When patients were compared with controls, 4 or 5 TRBV segments were more frequent, TRBV5-6, TRBV5-1 and TRBV20-1 among them.

TCR beta cDNA libraries included unique molecular identifiers. Each CDR3 protein is one row after TCRdb ran MiXCR on the PCR reads. The data contain hundreds of thousands of distinct CDR3 sequences, approximately 57% of them singletons. Their antigens are not known. Sequencing was performed on blood. These receptor sequences come from a girl aged 10 to 17 with multiple sclerosis.

This clonotype has a handful of counts. The gene calls are TRBV7-9 and TRBJ2-1; TRBD2 agrees at 9 bases. CDR1 and CDR2 (germline): SEHNR, FQNEAQ (reference sequence). The CDR3 has 15 amino acids. V lost 2 bases, J lost 7 bases, and 6 bases stayed unmatched. The CDR3 protein is CASSLLVTSGNEQFF. The CDR3 bases are TGTGCCAGCAGCTTATTGGTGACTAGCGGAAATGAGCAGTTCTTC. The full variable domain, with the rest looked up from reference TRBV7-9 and TRBJ2-1, is DTGVSQNPRHKITKRGQNVTFRCDPISEHNRLYWYRQTLGQGPEFLTYFQNEAQLEKSRLLSDRFSAERPKGSFSTLEIQRTEQGDSAMYLCASSLLVTSGNEQFFGPGTRLTVL.

CDR3 region: CASSIRDRETDTQYF. Written as DNA, the CDR3 is TGTGCCAGCAGCATCCGGGACAGGGAGACAGATACGCAGTATTTT. The chain joins TRBV7-6 to TRBJ2-3, with 9 bases lining up with TRBD1. From germline, CDR1 is SGHVS and CDR2 FNYEAQ. This CDR3 spans 15 amino acids. V gave up 5 bases and J gave up 3 bases; unmatched junction bases: 6.

This clonotype was observed a handful of times. The chain combines TRBV5-8 with TRBJ2-3; no reliable D call. CDR3 size: 14 residues. Germline CDR1 reads SGHTS; CDR2 reads YDEGEE. V was clipped by 4 bases and J by 1 base, with 10 bases between them. The CDR3 sequence: CASSPTYGTDTQYF. The CDR3, as DNA: TGTGCCAGCAGCCCGACATACGGCACAGATACGCAGTATTTT. Full variable domain (rest looked up from reference TRBV5-8 and TRBJ2-3): EAGVTQSPTHLIKTRGQQATLRCSPISGHTSVYWYQQALGLGLQFLLWYDEGEERNRGNFPPRFSGRQFPNYSSELNVNALELEDSALYLCASSPTYGTDTQYFGPGTRLTVL.

This clonotype was counted only a few times. The CDR3: CASSRTSVSQDTQYF. The CDR3 nucleotides read TGCGCCAGCAGCCGTACTAGCGTCTCACAAGATACGCAGTATTTT. J is TRBJ2-3 and V is TRBV5-1; 7 bases map to TRBD2. This CDR3 has 15 amino acids. The J segment lost 5 bases and the V segment lost 4 bases, leaving 10 bases of the junction unmatched. The germline CDR1 and CDR2 sequences are SGHRS and YFSETQ.

The gene calls are TRBV6-5 and TRBJ1-5, with TRBD1 as a possible D gene (6 bases). The CDR3 is 13 residues long. V was shortened by 4 bases and J by 5 bases, with 9 bases between the two germline ends. Germline V gene data show CDR1 as MNHEY and CDR2 as SVGAGI. Here the CDR3 DNA reads TGTGCCAGCAGTTCCGGGGGCGATCAGCCCCAGCATTTT. Amino acid sequence: CASSSGGDQPQHF.

This clonotype was seen a single time. V and J are TRBV3-1 and TRBJ2-1; 8 bases match TRBD1. Trimming at V came to 2 bases and at J to 7 bases, leaving 4 bases not matched to a gene. This CDR3 contains 14 residues. Germline V gene sequence: CDR1 LGHDT, CDR2 YNNKEL (reference sequence). The CDR3 reads CASSQMDRVNEQFF. The CDR3 bases are TGTGCCAGCAGCCAAATGGACAGGGTGAATGAGCAGTTCTTC.

V gene TRBV7-7 combines with J gene TRBJ2-1, with 9 bases fitting TRBD2. The CDR3 is made up of 13 amino acids. Germline assignment: CDR1 SSHAT and CDR2 FNYEAQ (reference sequence). V lost 1 base and J lost 9; bases outside the gene matches: 1. CDR3 sequence: CASSLGGGGEQFF. The CDR3 nucleotides are TGTGCCAGCAGCTTAGGCGGGGGGGGTGAGCAGTTCTTC.

The chain combines TRBV2 with TRBJ2-5; D is unresolved. The CDR3 has 13 amino acids. Trimming removed 0 bases at V and 13 bases at J, with 15 bases between. Germline CDR1 is SNHLY and CDR2 is FYNNEI. For the CDR3, the DNA is TGTGCCAGCAGTGAAGCGCGGTCGGAGCACGGGTACTTC. Translated: CASSEARSEHGYF. The complete variable domain, with remaining parts taken from reference TRBV2 and TRBJ2-5, reads EPEVTQTPSHQVTQMGQEVILRCVPISNHLYFYWYRQILGQKVEFLVSFYNNEISEKSEIFDDQFSVERPDGSNFTLKIRSTKLEDSAMYFCASSEARSEHGYFGPGTRLLVL.

The genes are TRBV29-1 and TRBJ2-4; possibly TRBD1 for D (5 bases). The germline CDR1 and CDR2 sequences are SQVTM and ANQGSEA. This CDR3 comprises 17 residues. The V end lost 6 bases, the J end lost 6 bases, and 27 bases lay between the germline ends. The CDR3 DNA sequence: TGCAGCGTGATAAGGGGTTGGCAGGGAAGTTCGAGAAACATTCAGTACTTC. The encoded protein is CSVIRGWQGSSRNIQYF.

This sequence joins TRBV5-1 and TRBJ1-2, with a possible D match to TRBD1 (5 bases). Germline CDR1 is SGHRS and CDR2 is YFSETQ. The CDR3 loop spans 16 amino acids. Trimming stripped 0 bases from V and 4 bases from J, with 16 bases between. In DNA form, the CDR3 reads TGCGCCAGCAGCTTGGGAGGCCCAACAGGAACCTATGGCTACACCTTC. Protein sequence: CASSLGGPTGTYGYTF.

The rearrangement joins TRBV28 to TRBJ1-5; 7 bases map to TRBD1. Germline loops: CDR1 MDHEN, CDR2 SYDVKM. The V gene end was trimmed by 6 bases and the J gene end by 6 bases; junction bases not matched to a gene: 11. The CDR3 spans 15 residues. The CDR3 coding sequence is TGTGCCAGCAGAAAGGGACAGCACGGTAGTCAGCCCCAGCATTTT. Its translation: CASRKGQHGSQPQHF.

This chain joins TRBV29-1 and TRBJ2-1, with TRBD2 matching 13 bases. Trimming at V came to 4 bases and at J to 1 base, leaving 10 bases not matched to a gene. The CDR3 totals 18 residues. CDR1 SQVTM and CDR2 ANQGSEA come from the germline V gene. CDR3 loop: CSVGPSTSGRASYNEQFF. DNA of the CDR3: TGCAGCGTTGGGCCCTCAACTAGCGGGAGGGCTTCCTACAATGAGCAGTTCTTC.

This clonotype was recorded a few times. The chain combines TRBV20-1 with TRBJ2-5, with D tentatively TRBD2 (6 bases). CDR3 length equals 12 residues. The germline CDR1 and CDR2 sequences are DFQATT and SNEGSKA (reference sequence). V shed 5 bases and J shed 2 bases, with 9 bases lying between them. CDR3 protein: CSAQRVQETQYF. The CDR3 nucleotides are TGCAGTGCTCAGCGGGTTCAAGAGACCCAGTACTTC.

This clonotype occurred a few times. V gene TRBV20-1 combines with J gene TRBJ1-2; 8 bases are a match to TRBD1. The length of the CDR3 is 13 residues. The V segment lost 7 bases and the J segment 8 bases; nucleotides outside the gene matches: 12. Germline assignment: CDR1 DFQATT and CDR2 SNEGSKA (reference sequence). CDR3 nucleotides: TGCAGTGTCCCGCCAGGGGGCGCGGGGGGCTACACCTTC. Its translation: CSVPPGGAGGYTF.

This rearrangement joins TRBV12-3 or TRBV12-4 to TRBJ1-2; 7 bases map to TRBD1. With V trimmed by 6 bases and J by 6 bases, 10 bases remained unmatched. CDR3 length equals 14 residues. Here the CDR3 reads CASRRTGESDGYTF. CDR3 bases: TGTGCCAGCAGGCGTACAGGGGAGTCGGATGGCTACACCTTC.

This chain links TRBV12-5 with TRBJ2-4; a weak D match, TRBD2 (6 bases). The J call is uncertain, as TRBJ2-7 better fits the DNA end. Germline-derived CDR1 and CDR2 are LGHNT and FRNRAP. CDR3 size: 14 residues. The CDR3 is CASGFGAGSYEQYF. DNA for the CDR3: TGTGCTAGTGGTTTTGGTGCCGGGAGTTACGAGCAGTACTTC.

This clonotype has a handful of counts. The chain employs TRBV25-1 and TRBJ1-2; D is possibly TRBD1 (6 bases). This CDR3 region has 15 residues. V was pared by 5 bases and J by 4 bases, with 17 bases between. Germline assignment: CDR1 MGHDK and CDR2 SYGVNS. The CDR3 reads CASSLQGRGGYGYTF. The CDR3 DNA reads as TGTGCCAGCAGTCTACAGGGTCGCGGGGGCTATGGCTACACCTTC.

The V call is TRBV5-8, the J call TRBJ2-5, with D possibly being TRBD1 (5 bases). The DNA matches TRBJ2-7 better at its end, which makes the J call doubtful. CDR1 and CDR2 from the germline V gene are SGHTS and YDEGEE. The CDR3 has 15 amino acids. The CDR3, as DNA: TGTGCCAGCAGCTGGATCCAGCCTCCAAGGGGCGAGCAGTACTTC. Translated, it gives CASSWIQPPRGEQYF.

The V and J genes are TRBV5-1 and TRBJ2-2; possibly TRBD2 for D (5 bases). V lost 5 bases and J lost 1, with 15 bases in between. In germline, CDR1 is SGHRS, CDR2 YFSETQ. The CDR3 has 16 amino acids. CDR3 amino acids: CASRVRELVNTGELFF. In nucleotides, the CDR3 is TGCGCCAGCAGGGTACGGGAACTCGTGAACACCGGGGAGCTGTTTTTT.

This clonotype was seen only a few times. V and J are TRBV29-1 and TRBJ2-7; 8 nucleotides line up with TRBD1. This CDR3 has 13 amino acids. V trimming: 6 bases; J trimming: 0 bases; junction bases outside the gene matches: 4. Per germline, CDR1 SQVTM and CDR2 ANQGSEA. DNA for the CDR3: TGCAGCGTGCGGACAGGGCACTCCTACGAGCAGTACTTC. Its protein product is CSVRTGHSYEQYF.

The chain employs TRBV10-3 and TRBJ2-7; D could derive from TRBD1 or TRBD2 (5 bases each). Trimming took 5 bases from V and 4 from J, leaving 12 bases between them. The CDR3 is made up of 13 amino acids. Germline V gene data show CDR1 as ENHRY and CDR2 as SYGVKD. In nucleotides, the CDR3 is TGTGCCATCAGTCCCGAGGGGCATTACGAGCAGTACTTC. This translates into CAISPEGHYEQYF.